These 5 T cell receptor beta chains share one sample of origin, sequenced in a study of blood T cell repertoires in COVID-19. Sequenced by immunoSEQ multiplex PCR; TCRdb stores in-frame clones only, minus some. The table records 150,000 to 200,000 clones, about 86% of them present only once. The sequenced sample consisted of peripheral blood. The receptors here all came from a man in his fifties or sixties with acute or convalescent COVID-19.

This chain links TRBV7-9 with TRBJ1-5; D call uncertain. The CDR3 contains 14 residues. In germline, CDR1 is SEHNR, CDR2 FQNEAQ (reference sequence). V was trimmed by 4 bases and J by 3 bases, leaving 10 bases between them. The CDR3, as DNA: TGTGCCAGCAGCTCTGGGGAGCCCAATCAGCCCCAGCATTTT. Encoded protein: CASSSGEPNQPQHF.

This clone was observed a single time. The chain uses TRBV27 and TRBJ2-7; 7 bases fit TRBD2. The CDR3 runs to 17 residues. The germline V gene has CDR1 MNHEY and CDR2 SMNVEV (reference sequence). After removal of 2 bases from V and 7 bases from J, the junction contained 17 bases not matched to a gene. CDR3 coding DNA: TGTGCCAGCAGTTTAAGGGCAGTTGGGGGAGGGAGGGAGGAGCAGTACTTC. This gives the protein CASSLRAVGGGREEQYF.

The chain recombines TRBV5-1 with TRBJ1-2, with D unresolved. Germline V gene data show CDR1 as SGHRS and CDR2 as YFSETQ. This CDR3 has 12 amino acids. V was clipped by 0 bases and J by 7 bases, with 7 bases between them. The CDR3 region has the DNA TGCGCCAGCAGCTTGGACTTTCGTGGCTACACCTTC. Protein sequence: CASSLDFRGYTF.

This chain connects TRBV5-1 to TRBJ1-1; perhaps TRBD1 as D (6 bases). The CDR3 is 16 residues long. The germline V gene has CDR1 SGHRS and CDR2 YFSETQ. Trimming shortened V by 4 bases and J by 0 bases, and 16 bases separated the two germline ends. This CDR3 is CASSPIANRVNTEAFF. The CDR3 DNA reads as TGCGCCAGCAGCCCCATAGCTAACAGGGTGAACACTGAAGCTTTCTTT.

J is TRBJ1-2 and V is TRBV29-1, with a possible D match to TRBD1 (6 bases). Trimming removed 2 bases from V and 2 bases from J, with 9 bases in between. The CDR3 has 13 amino acids. The V gene's germline CDR1 is SQVTM and CDR2 ANQGSEA. The CDR3 sequence: CSVEPDRNYGYTF. The CDR3 bases are TGCAGCGTTGAACCGGACAGAAACTATGGCTACACCTTC.